Following are 4 T cell receptor beta chains from one sample sequenced in a study of shared clonotypes between healthy human individuals. Using immunoSEQ multiplex PCR, the repertoire was profiled, and TCRdb retains in-frame clones only, with some absent. The sample has 2 million to 2.5 million clones, approximately 93% seen once; the top ten hold about 0.34%. Sequenced: naive CD4+ T cells from PBMCs. Specified subset: CD45RA+ positively selected. These receptor sequences come from a man aged 18 to 30 in good health. Some clones in this sample may be carry-over from other donors' samples.

The genes are TRBV15 and TRBJ1-2, with a weak D call TRBD1 (6 bases). V dropped 1 base and J dropped 4 bases, with 7 bases sitting between them. The CDR3 extends over 13 amino acids. Per the germline V gene, CDR1 is LNHNV and CDR2 is YYDKDF (reference sequence). The CDR3: CATSRGGPYGYTF. The CDR3 nucleotides read TGTGCCACCAGCAGAGGGGGGCCCTATGGCTACACCTTC.

This clone was detected once. This chain links TRBV28 with TRBJ2-3; 8 bases align to TRBD2. CDR1 MDHEN and CDR2 SYDVKM come from the germline V gene. CDR3 length equals 15 residues. The V and J ends lost 6 bases and 5 bases, in that order; junction bases with no gene match: 10. The CDR3 protein is CASSRSGSLGDTQYF. Here the CDR3 DNA reads TGTGCCAGCAGCCGGAGCGGGAGCCTGGGAGATACGCAGTATTTT.

The rearrangement uses TRBV7-9 and TRBJ1-2; 7 nucleotides agree with TRBD1. CDR3 length: 17 amino acids. Trimming at V came to 3 bases and at J to 8 bases, leaving 18 bases not matched to a gene. Germline values: CDR1 SEHNR, CDR2 FQNEAQ (reference sequence). The CDR3 DNA is TGTGCCAGCAGCTTTCAAATTCGGAGACAGGGAGAGCGGGGCTACACCTTC. Translating gives CASSFQIRRQGERGYTF. Based on the CDR3 plus reference TRBV7-9 and TRBJ1-2, the full variable domain is DTGVSQNPRHKITKRGQNVTFRCDPISEHNRLYWYRQTLGQGPEFLTYFQNEAQLEKSRLLSDRFSAERPKGSFSTLEIQRTEQGDSAMYLCASSFQIRRQGERGYTFGSGTRLTVV.

The V and J genes are TRBV5-1 and TRBJ2-1; no reliable D call. V was pared by 5 bases and J by 9 bases, with 24 bases between. This CDR3 contains 16 residues. Germline CDR1 SGHRS, CDR2 YFSETQ. CDR3 DNA: TGCGCCAGCAGTCCAGGCCGTCTAGGAGTGGGAAGTGAGCAGTTCTTC. Amino acid sequence: CASSPGRLGVGSEQFF.